This T cell receptor beta chain was identified during a study of CXCR3-negative and CXCR3-positive naive CD8 T cells. Study-wide context: Roughly 135 million TRB reads were obtained overall (about 1.5 +/- 0.3 million per library).

Broader study findings: The study found more hydrophobic TRB CDR3s in CXCR3-positive naive cells than in CXCR3-negative naive cells. TRB CDR3 properties were used to infer TCR strength, and surface CD5 was comparable between naive subsets.

The sorter processed each CD8+ T cell subset in triplicate at about 300,000 cells apiece. For this clonotype: Its antigen is unidentified.

This CDR3 region has 16 residues. The TRB libraries of cDNA were built by UMI-labeled 5' RACE. Reprocessing the 5' RACE reads, TCRdb reports a single entry for every CDR3 protein and omits DNA. Here the sample table reports some 100,000 distinct CDR3 sequences. Sample: naive CXCR3+ CD8+ T cells from blood. The subset is: CD45RO-CCR7+CD27+CD95- naive CD8+ T cells expressing CXCR3 (TNR3+). This TCR was sampled from a human donor in good health. Some clones in this sample may be carry-over from other donors' samples. The V gene is TRBV12-3 or TRBV12-4, the J gene TRBJ2-7; absent DNA, TCRdb's TRBD1 call cannot be checked. The CDR3 sequence: CASSGIPGQGSYEQYF.